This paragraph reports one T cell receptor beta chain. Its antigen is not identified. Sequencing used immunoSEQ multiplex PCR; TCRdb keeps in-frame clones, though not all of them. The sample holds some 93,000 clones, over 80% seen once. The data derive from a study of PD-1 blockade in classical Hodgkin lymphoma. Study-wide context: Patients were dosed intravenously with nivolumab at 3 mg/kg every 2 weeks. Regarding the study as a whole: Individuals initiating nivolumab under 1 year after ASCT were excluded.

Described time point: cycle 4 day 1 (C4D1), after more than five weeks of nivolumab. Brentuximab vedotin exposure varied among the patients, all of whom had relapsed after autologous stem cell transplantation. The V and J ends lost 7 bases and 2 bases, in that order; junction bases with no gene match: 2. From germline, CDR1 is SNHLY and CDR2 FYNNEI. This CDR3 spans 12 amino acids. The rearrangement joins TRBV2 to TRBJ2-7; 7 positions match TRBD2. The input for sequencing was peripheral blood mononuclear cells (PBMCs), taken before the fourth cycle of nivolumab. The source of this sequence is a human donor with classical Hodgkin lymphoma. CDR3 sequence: CASTGGTYEQYF. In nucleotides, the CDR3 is TGTGCCAGCACGGGAGGCACCTACGAGCAGTACTTC. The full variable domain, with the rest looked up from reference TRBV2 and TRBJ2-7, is EPEVTQTPSHQVTQMGQEVILRCVPISNHLYFYWYRQILGQKVEFLVSFYNNEISEKSEIFDDQFSVERPDGSNFTLKIRSTKLEDSAMYFCASTGGTYEQYFGPGTRLTVT.